Listed below are T cell receptor beta chains from one sample, sequenced in a study of cytomegalovirus exposure and HLA in healthy donors. TCRdb's copy holds only in-frame clones and misses some; the assay was immunoSEQ multiplex PCR. In the table there are 200,000 to 300,000 clones, more than 75% of which are singletons. The specimen was PBMCs. These receptors were collected from a woman between 35 and 50 years old in good health and CMV-seropositive. CDR3s include the opening cysteine and the closing phenylalanine or tryptophan. D genes are given only for firm matches. Clone size, where shown, is once, few, many, or a class for clones that have expanded.

clone_size: few; v_call: TRBV10-3; d_call: -; j_call: TRBJ1-1; cdr3_nt: TGTGCCACGAGACTTCGACAGGACCCGAACACTGAAGCTTTCTTT; cdr3_aa: CATRLRQDPNTEAFF
clone_size: -; v_call: TRBV7-2; d_call: TRBD1; j_call: TRBJ1-3; cdr3_nt: TGTGCCAGCAGCTCGGGACAGGGGGTCGCAAACACCATATATTTT; cdr3_aa: CASSSGQGVANTIYF
clone_size: -; v_call: TRBV4-2; d_call: TRBD2; j_call: TRBJ2-2; cdr3_nt: TGTGCCAGCAGCCAAGATCGACTAGCGGGAGGCACCGGGGAGCTGTTTTTT; cdr3_aa: CASSQDRLAGGTGELFF
clone_size: -; v_call: TRBV5-8; d_call: TRBD1; j_call: TRBJ2-5; cdr3_nt: TGTGCCAGCAGCCCCGGCCAGGGGGCGCGGGAGACCCAGTACTTC; cdr3_aa: CASSPGQGARETQYF
clone_size: -; v_call: TRBV11-3; d_call: TRBD2; j_call: TRBJ2-3; cdr3_nt: TGTGCCAGCAGCCCGGGGACTAGCGGGAGCGCAGATACGCAGTATTTT; cdr3_aa: CASSPGTSGSADTQYF
clone_size: -; v_call: TRBV7-9; d_call: -; j_call: TRBJ1-2; cdr3_nt: TGTGCCAGCAGCTCCATCGGGTTGGGCTATGGCTACACCTTC; cdr3_aa: CASSSIGLGYGYTF
clone_size: -; v_call: TRBV12-5; d_call: -; j_call: TRBJ1-1; cdr3_nt: TGTGCTAGTGGTAACCAATTGAGCACTGAAGCTTTCTTT; cdr3_aa: CASGNQLSTEAFF
clone_size: few; v_call: TRBV25-1; d_call: TRBD2; j_call: TRBJ2-7; cdr3_nt: TGTGCCAGCAGCCGACTAGCGGGACCGGGAGACTCCTACGAGCAGTACTTC; cdr3_aa: CASSRLAGPGDSYEQYF
clone_size: few; v_call: TRBV2; d_call: TRBD2; j_call: TRBJ2-3; cdr3_nt: TGTGCCAGCAGTGTTAGTACCGGACTAGCCGGAGATACGCAGTATTTT; cdr3_aa: CASSVSTGLAGDTQYF
clone_size: -; v_call: TRBV6-1; d_call: TRBD1; j_call: TRBJ1-1; cdr3_nt: TGTGCCAGCGCACGGACAGGGGACACTGAAGCTTTCTTT; cdr3_aa: CASARTGDTEAFF
clone_size: -; v_call: TRBV28; d_call: TRBD1; j_call: TRBJ1-1; cdr3_nt: TGTGCCAGCAGTTCTCCTGGACAGGGGTTATTTGAAGCTTTCTTT; cdr3_aa: CASSSPGQGLFEAFF
clone_size: -; v_call: TRBV9; d_call: TRBD1; j_call: TRBJ1-2; cdr3_nt: TGTGCCAGCAGCGTACCCTCAGGGGGCACGACCTATGGCTACACCTTC; cdr3_aa: CASSVPSGGTTYGYTF
clone_size: few; v_call: TRBV27; d_call: -; j_call: TRBJ1-2; cdr3_nt: TGTGCCAGCAGTTTATTTGGAGATGGCTACACCTTC; cdr3_aa: CASSLFGDGYTF
clone_size: -; v_call: TRBV9; d_call: -; j_call: TRBJ1-2; cdr3_nt: TGTGCCAGCAGCGCCTCAAGCACCGCTAACTATGGCTACACCTTC; cdr3_aa: CASSASSTANYGYTF
clone_size: -; v_call: TRBV19; d_call: -; j_call: TRBJ2-7; cdr3_nt: TGTGCCAGTAGTATAGCGGTAGGAGGGTTTTACGAGCAGTACTTC; cdr3_aa: CASSIAVGGFYEQYF